Reported below is one TCR beta chain. Its antigen has not been determined. Base qualities are not provided; no much larger clone lies one nucleotide away. Reading from cysteine to phenylalanine, the CDR3 counts 13 amino acids. Kept here is only the CDR3 DNA, which spans 39 bases and is read in frame from base 1. Germline trimming: 1 base from V, 4 bases from J; junction bases outside gene matches: 3. The germline V gene (reference sequence) supplies CDR1 GTSNPN and CDR2 SVGIG. The sample comes from a study of T cell responses to AZD1222 COVID-19 vaccine (dated by TCRdb to about 2021). Background on the whole study: AZD1222 recipients given second doses at about 4 weeks or at about 12 weeks were pooled, since spike-specific TCR depth and breadth were not found to differ between the two schedules. Trial participants were enrolled into age subgroups of 18-55, 56-69 and 70-plus years, which contained about 150, 27 and 61 TCR-sequenced participants, respectively. TCR sequencing was performed for more than 230 trial participants, of whom some 200 were given two doses of AZD1222 and some 25 were given two doses of MenACWY control vaccine.

The CDR3 regions of human TCRbeta chains were analyzed by immunosequencing. The authors' pipeline ran thus. Repertoire TCRs were checked for matches against a reference library of SARS-CoV-2-specific TCRs that had been generated using the MIRA antigen-specificity platform. Breadth was defined as the fraction of unique TCRs that were SARS-CoV-2-associated. Depth was defined as the fraction of total T cells that were SARS-CoV-2-associated. Using the MIRA data, every spike-specific TCR was mapped to the spike region that the TCR reacted to and assigned to either a CD4 or a CD8 class. Log10-transformed breadth and depth values were compared by one-way ANOVA with Sidak's multiple comparisons tests. Drawn from immuneACCESS, this table holds only the in-frame rearrangements with V and J called that TCRdb kept. Clones are partly lost; checked studies trace under half to an unresolved V gene and leave the rest unexplained. V and J calls and clone size are copied from that table; D and trimming were computed from the DNA. The sample records about 110,000 clones, just over 85% of which are singletons. The ten largest make up about 3% of the sample.

The time point label corresponds to: baseline before first vaccination. Samples from vaccinated people were obtained from the UK trials COV001 and COV002, which included a single-blind randomized controlled phase 2/3 trial of AZD1222 (ChAdOx1 nCoV-19) in healthy adults. For TCRbeta chain sequencing, PBMC samples were collected from trial participants at day 0 and at day 28 after the second dose. The study at large found these results: Reportedly, almost half of the unique spike-specific TCRs recognized epitopes lying outside the regions that are mutated in the B.1.351 and B.1.1.7 variants. Conclusions about previously exposed vaccinees were limited because only a handful of AZD1222 recipients were SARS-CoV-2 seropositive at baseline. Most participants were white British and females outnumbered males, and the authors suggested that clonal diversity may have been underestimated. Because no day 14 peak-response samples were available, the repertoires could be characterized only after the peak T cell response. The whole spike protein was spanned by vaccine-associated CD4 TCRs, and dominant responses were seen in regions 160-218 and 743-854. In the small 56-69-year group, the increase in depth fell short of significance, most likely because of low power. After two AZD1222 doses, both the breadth and the depth of spike-specific TCRs were significantly higher than at day 0 and than in MenACWY recipients.

The clonotype comes from an adult in good health. The specimen was peripheral blood, collected on day 0 of AZD1222 vaccination. The rearrangement combines TRBV30 with TRBJ1-1; 7 bases in the junction line up with TRBD1. The DNA sequence is given as TGTGCCTGGAGTGCCGACAGGGCCACTGAAGCTTTCTTT. This is translated as CAWSADRATEAFF.